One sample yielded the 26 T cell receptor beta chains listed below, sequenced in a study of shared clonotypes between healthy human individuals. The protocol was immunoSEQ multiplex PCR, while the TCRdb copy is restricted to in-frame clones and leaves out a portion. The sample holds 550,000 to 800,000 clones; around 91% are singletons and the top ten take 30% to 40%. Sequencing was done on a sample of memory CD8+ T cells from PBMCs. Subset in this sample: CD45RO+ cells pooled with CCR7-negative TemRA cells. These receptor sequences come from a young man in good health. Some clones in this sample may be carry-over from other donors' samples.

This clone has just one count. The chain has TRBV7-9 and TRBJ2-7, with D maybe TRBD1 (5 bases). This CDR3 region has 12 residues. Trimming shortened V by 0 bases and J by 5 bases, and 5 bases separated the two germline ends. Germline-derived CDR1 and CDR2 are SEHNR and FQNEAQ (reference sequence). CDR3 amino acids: CASSLATDEQYF. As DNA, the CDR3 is TGTGCCAGCAGCTTAGCGACAGACGAGCAGTACTTC. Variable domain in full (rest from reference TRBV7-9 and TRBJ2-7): DTGVSQNPRHKITKRGQNVTFRCDPISEHNRLYWYRQTLGQGPEFLTYFQNEAQLEKSRLLSDRFSAERPKGSFSTLEIQRTEQGDSAMYLCASSLATDEQYFGPGTRLTVT.

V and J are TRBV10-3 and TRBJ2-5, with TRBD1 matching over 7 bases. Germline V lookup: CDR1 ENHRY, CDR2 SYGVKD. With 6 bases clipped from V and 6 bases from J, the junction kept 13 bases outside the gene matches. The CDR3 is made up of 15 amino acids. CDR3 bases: TGTGCCATCAGCGAAGACCTGGGGACAGCCAAGACCCAGTACTTC. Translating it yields CAISEDLGTAKTQYF.

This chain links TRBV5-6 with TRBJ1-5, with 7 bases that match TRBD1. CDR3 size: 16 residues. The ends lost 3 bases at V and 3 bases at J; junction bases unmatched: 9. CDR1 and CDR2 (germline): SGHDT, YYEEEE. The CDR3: CASSSFWDSPNQPQHF. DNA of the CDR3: TGTGCCAGCAGCTCCTTCTGGGACAGCCCCAATCAGCCCCAGCATTTT.

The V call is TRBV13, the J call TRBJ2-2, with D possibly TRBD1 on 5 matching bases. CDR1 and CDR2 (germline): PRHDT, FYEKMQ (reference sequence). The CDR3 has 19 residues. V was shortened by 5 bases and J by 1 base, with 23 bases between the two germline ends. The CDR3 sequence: CASSPNTLRGAGNTGELFF. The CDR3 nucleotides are TGTGCCAGCAGCCCCAATACGCTCCGTGGGGCAGGGAACACCGGGGAGCTGTTTTTT.

This CDR3 reads CASSLRSGLSTDTQYF. The DNA for the CDR3 is TGTGCCAGCAGTTTAAGGAGCGGACTAAGCACAGATACGCAGTATTTT. The chain couples TRBV27 to TRBJ2-3, with D possibly being TRBD2 (6 bases). CDR1 is MNHEY, CDR2 SMNVEV, per germline (reference sequence). V gave up 2 bases and J gave up 0 bases, with 12 bases separating them. The CDR3 is 16 residues long.

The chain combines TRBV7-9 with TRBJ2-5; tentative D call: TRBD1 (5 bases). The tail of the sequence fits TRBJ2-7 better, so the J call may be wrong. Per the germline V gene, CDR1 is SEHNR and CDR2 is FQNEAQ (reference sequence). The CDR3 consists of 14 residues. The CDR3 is CASSSRDSPYEQYF. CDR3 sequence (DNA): TGTGCCAGCAGCTCTCGAGACAGCCCCTACGAGCAGTACTTC.

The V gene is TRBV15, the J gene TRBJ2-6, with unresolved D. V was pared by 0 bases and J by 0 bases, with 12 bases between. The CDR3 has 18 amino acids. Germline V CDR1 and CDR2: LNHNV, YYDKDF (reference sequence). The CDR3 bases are TGTGCCACCAGCAGAGAACCAGTAGGGCCCTCTGGGGCCAACGTCCTGACTTTC. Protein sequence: CATSREPVGPSGANVLTF.

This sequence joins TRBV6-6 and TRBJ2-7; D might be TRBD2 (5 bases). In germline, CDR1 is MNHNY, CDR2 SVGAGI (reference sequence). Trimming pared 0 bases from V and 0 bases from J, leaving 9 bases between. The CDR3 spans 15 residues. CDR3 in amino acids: CASSYSGRDSYEQYF. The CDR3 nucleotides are TGTGCCAGCAGTTACTCAGGACGGGACTCCTACGAGCAGTACTTC.

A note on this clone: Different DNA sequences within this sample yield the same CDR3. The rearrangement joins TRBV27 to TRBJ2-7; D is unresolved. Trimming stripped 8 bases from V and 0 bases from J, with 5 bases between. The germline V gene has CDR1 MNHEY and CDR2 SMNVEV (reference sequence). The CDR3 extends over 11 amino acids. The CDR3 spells CASSSSYEQYF. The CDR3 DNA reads TGTGCCAGCTCCTCCTCCTACGAGCAGTACTTC.

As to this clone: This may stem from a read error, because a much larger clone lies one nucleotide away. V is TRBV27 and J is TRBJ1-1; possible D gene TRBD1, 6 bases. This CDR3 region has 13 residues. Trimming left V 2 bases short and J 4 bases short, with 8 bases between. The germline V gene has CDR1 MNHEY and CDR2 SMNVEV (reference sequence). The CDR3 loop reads CASSLEGGTEAFF. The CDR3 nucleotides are TGTGCCAGCAGTTTAGAAGGGGGCACTGAAGCTTTCTTT.

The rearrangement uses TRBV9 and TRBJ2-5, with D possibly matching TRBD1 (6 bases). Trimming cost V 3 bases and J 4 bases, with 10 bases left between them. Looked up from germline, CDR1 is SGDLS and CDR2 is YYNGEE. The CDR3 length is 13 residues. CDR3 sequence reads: CASSDQGLETQYF. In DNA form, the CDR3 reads TGTGCCAGCAGCGATCAGGGGTTAGAGACCCAGTACTTC.

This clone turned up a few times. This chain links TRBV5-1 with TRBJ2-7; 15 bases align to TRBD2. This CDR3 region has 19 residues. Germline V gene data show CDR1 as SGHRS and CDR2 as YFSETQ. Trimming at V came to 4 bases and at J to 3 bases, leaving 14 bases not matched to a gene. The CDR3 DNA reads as TGCGCCAGCAGCATGGGACTAGCGGGAGGTAATTACCTCCACTACGAGCAGTACTTC. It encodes CASSMGLAGGNYLHYEQYF.

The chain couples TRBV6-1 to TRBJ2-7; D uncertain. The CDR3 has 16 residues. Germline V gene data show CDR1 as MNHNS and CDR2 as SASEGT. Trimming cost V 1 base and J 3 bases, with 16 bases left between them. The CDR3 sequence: CASSEEEIGVIYEQYF. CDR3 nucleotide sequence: TGTGCCAGCAGTGAAGAAGAGATTGGGGTAATCTACGAGCAGTACTTC.

The CDR3 loop reads CASSQDGTRTGSYEQYF. As DNA, the CDR3 is TGTGCCAGCAGCCAAGACGGGACCCGGACAGGTTCCTACGAGCAGTACTTC. J is TRBJ2-7 and V is TRBV4-2; 7 bases line up with TRBD1. The CDR3 runs to 17 residues. Germline assignment: CDR1 LGHNA and CDR2 YNFKEQ. The V gene end was trimmed by 0 bases and the J gene end by 1 base; junction bases not matched to a gene: 9.

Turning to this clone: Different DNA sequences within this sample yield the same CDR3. CDR3 sequence: CASSPTAGPPDTQYF. The CDR3 region has the DNA TGTGCCAGCAGCCCTACGGCAGGGCCGCCAGATACGCAGTATTTT. V and J are TRBV7-9 and TRBJ2-3; D may be TRBD1 (5 bases). The ends were cut back, 5 bases at V and 4 bases at J, with 16 bases in the middle. This CDR3 has 15 amino acids. In germline, CDR1 is SEHNR, CDR2 FQNEAQ (reference sequence).

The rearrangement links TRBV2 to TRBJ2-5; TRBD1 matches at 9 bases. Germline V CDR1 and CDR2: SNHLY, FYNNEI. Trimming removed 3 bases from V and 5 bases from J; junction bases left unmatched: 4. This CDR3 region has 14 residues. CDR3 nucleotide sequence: TGTGCCAGCAGTGACCGGGACAGGGATGAGACCCAGTACTTC. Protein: CASSDRDRDETQYF. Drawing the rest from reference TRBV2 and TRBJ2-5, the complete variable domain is EPEVTQTPSHQVTQMGQEVILRCVPISNHLYFYWYRQILGQKVEFLVSFYNNEISEKSEIFDDQFSVERPDGSNFTLKIRSTKLEDSAMYFCASSDRDRDETQYFGPGTRLLVL.

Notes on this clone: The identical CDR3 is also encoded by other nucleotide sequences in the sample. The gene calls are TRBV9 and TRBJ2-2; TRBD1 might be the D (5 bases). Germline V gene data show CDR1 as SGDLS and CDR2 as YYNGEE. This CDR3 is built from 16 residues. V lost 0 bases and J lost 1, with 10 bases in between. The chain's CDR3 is CASSVAGTGNTGELFF. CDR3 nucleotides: TGTGCCAGCAGCGTAGCTGGCACAGGGAACACCGGGGAGCTGTTTTTT.

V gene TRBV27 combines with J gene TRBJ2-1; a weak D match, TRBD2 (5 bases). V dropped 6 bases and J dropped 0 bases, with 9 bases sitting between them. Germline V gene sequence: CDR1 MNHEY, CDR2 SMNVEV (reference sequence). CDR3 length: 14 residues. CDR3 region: CASRGLSSYNEQFF. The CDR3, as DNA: TGTGCCAGCAGAGGACTCAGCTCCTACAATGAGCAGTTCTTC.

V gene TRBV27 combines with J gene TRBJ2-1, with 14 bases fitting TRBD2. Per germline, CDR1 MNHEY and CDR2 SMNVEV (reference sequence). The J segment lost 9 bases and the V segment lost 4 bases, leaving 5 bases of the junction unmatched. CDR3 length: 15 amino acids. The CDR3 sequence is CASSSGTSGRGEQFF. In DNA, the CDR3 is TGTGCCAGCAGTTCGGGGACTAGCGGGAGAGGTGAGCAGTTCTTC.

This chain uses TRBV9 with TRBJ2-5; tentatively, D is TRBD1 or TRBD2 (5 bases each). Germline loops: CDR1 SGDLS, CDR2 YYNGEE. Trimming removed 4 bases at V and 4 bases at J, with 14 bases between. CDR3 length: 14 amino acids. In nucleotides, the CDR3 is TGTGCCAGCAGCTCTCATGAGGGGAGAGAGACCCAGTACTTC. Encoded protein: CASSSHEGRETQYF.

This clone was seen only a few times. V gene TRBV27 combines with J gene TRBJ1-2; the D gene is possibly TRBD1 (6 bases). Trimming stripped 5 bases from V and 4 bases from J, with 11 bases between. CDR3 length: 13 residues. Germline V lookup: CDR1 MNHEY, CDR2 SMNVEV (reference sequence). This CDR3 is CASSEGVGYGYTF. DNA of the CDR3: TGTGCCAGCAGTGAGGGGGTGGGCTATGGCTACACCTTC.

DNA for the CDR3: TGTGCCATCGGGTCGGGACTAGTTGATGAGCAGTTCTTC. This gives the protein CAIGSGLVDEQFF. This sequence joins TRBV10-3 and TRBJ2-1; 8 nucleotides line up with TRBD2. Germline assignment: CDR1 ENHRY and CDR2 SYGVKD. This CDR3 is 13 amino acids long. V gave up 8 bases and J gave up 8 bases; unmatched junction bases: 8.

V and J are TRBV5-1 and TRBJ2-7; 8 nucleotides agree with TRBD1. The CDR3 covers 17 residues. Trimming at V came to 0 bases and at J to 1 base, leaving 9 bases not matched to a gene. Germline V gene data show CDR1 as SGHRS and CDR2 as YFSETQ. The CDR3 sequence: CASSLGLQGGDSYEQYF. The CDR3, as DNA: TGCGCCAGCAGCTTGGGATTACAGGGGGGAGATTCCTACGAGCAGTACTTC.

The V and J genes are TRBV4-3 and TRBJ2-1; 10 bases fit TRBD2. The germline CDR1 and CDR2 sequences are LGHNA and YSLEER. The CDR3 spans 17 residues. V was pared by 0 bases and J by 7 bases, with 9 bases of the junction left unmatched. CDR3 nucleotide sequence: TGCGCCAGCAGCCAAGATAGTCTAGCGGGAGCAGAGAATGAGCAGTTCTTC. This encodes CASSQDSLAGAENEQFF.

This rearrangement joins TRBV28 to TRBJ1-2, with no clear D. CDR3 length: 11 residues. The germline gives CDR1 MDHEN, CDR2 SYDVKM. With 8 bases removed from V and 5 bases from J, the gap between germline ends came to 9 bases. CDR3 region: CASHSRYGYTF. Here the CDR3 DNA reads TGTGCCAGCCACTCTCGGTATGGCTACACCTTC.

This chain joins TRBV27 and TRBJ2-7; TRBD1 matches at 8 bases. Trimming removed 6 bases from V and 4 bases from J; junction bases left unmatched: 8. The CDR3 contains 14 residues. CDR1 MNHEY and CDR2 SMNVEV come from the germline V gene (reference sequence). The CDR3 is CASRLTGVGYEQYF. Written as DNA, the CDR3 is TGTGCCAGCAGACTGACAGGGGTAGGGTACGAGCAGTACTTC.